Below, one TCR beta chain is given with its context. These data come from a study of blood T cells in healthy people across ages. V dropped 7 bases and J dropped 1 base, with 17 bases sitting between them. This CDR3 is built from 15 residues. A sample-barcoded 5' primer and a J-beta primer mix were used in a second PCR of roughly 7 to 11 cycles. TCRdb called the 5' RACE reads again in MiXCR, with one record for every CDR3 protein. The sample holds about 1.6 million distinct CDR3 sequences, 34% seen once. This chain connects TRBV12-3 or TRBV12-4 to TRBJ2-7; no firm D call. The sample comprised blood. The TCR sequence derives from a woman in her twenties or thirties in good health. In DNA form, the CDR3 reads TGTGCCAGCACCCACTCGTCCGCGAGGTCCTACGAGCAGTACTTC. Protein sequence: CASTHSSARSYEQYF.